These 10 T cell receptor beta chains were sequenced from one sample in a study of blood T cell repertoires in COVID-19. The protocol was immunoSEQ multiplex PCR, while the TCRdb copy is restricted to in-frame clones and leaves out a portion. The top ten hold 3.5% to 4% of the sample, which has approximately 120,000 clones, approximately 82% seen once. The sequencing sample was made of peripheral blood. These receptors originate from a woman aged 50 to 65 with acute or convalescent COVID-19.

The genes are TRBV7-8 and TRBJ2-3, with 10 bases lining up with TRBD2. The germline CDR1 and CDR2 sequences are SGHVS and FQNEAQ. With V trimmed by 3 bases and J by 3 bases, 6 bases remained unmatched. The CDR3 contains 16 residues. The CDR3, as DNA: TGTGCCAGCAGCTTTCTAGCGGGAGCTAGTACAGATACGCAGTATTTT. Translated, it gives CASSFLAGASTDTQYF.

This chain links TRBV10-3 with TRBJ2-7, with a tentative D call TRBD1 (6 bases). V lost 6 bases and J lost 7, with 10 bases in between. Germline V CDR1 and CDR2: ENHRY, SYGVKD. CDR3 length equals 11 residues. In DNA, the CDR3 is TGTGCCATCAGACAGGGTGAAGAGCAGTACTTC. This codes for CAIRQGEEQYF.

The chain is built from TRBV9 and TRBJ1-4; D possibly corresponds to TRBD1 (5 bases). The V gene lost 0 bases and the J gene lost 3 bases, with 9 bases spanning the gap. Germline-derived CDR1 and CDR2 are SGDLS and YYNGEE. The CDR3 is 15 residues long. The DNA for the CDR3 is TGTGCCAGCAGCGTAGTGGCAGGGCCTAATGAAAAACTGTTTTTT. This translates into CASSVVAGPNEKLFF. Using reference TRBV9 and TRBJ1-4 for the parts outside the CDR3, the full variable domain is DSGVTQTPKHLITATGQRVTLRCSPRSGDLSVYWYQQSLDQGLQFLIQYYNGEERAKGNILERFSAQQFPDLHSELNLSSLELGDSALYFCASSVVAGPNEKLFFGSGTQLSVL.

The chain couples TRBV28 to TRBJ1-4; 9 nucleotides agree with TRBD1. This CDR3 comprises 15 residues. The junction had 10 bases not matched to a gene; V was cut back by 6 bases and J by 8 bases. Germline CDR1 MDHEN, CDR2 SYDVKM. The CDR3 DNA reads TGTGCCAGCAGGAGCGGACAGGGGAGTTGGGAAAAACTGTTTTTT. This codes for CASRSGQGSWEKLFF.

This clone was seen a handful of times. The chain combines TRBV4-2 with TRBJ1-5, with TRBD1 matching over 8 bases. Looked up from germline, CDR1 is LGHNA and CDR2 is YNFKEQ. CDR3 size: 17 residues. Unmatched junction bases numbered 6, after V lost 0 bases and J lost 2 bases. The CDR3 DNA follows: TGTGCCAGCAGCCAAGATCTTGGACAGGGAGGCAATCAGCCCCAGCATTTT. Its protein product is CASSQDLGQGGNQPQHF.

The genes are TRBV6-1 and TRBJ2-7, with 7 bases that match TRBD1. The CDR3 is 17 residues long. V lost 2 bases to trimming and J lost 6 bases; unmatched junction nucleotides: 16. In germline, CDR1 is MNHNS, CDR2 SASEGT. CDR3 DNA sequence: TGTGCCAGCAGTGAAAGCCCCGGGACAGTAAGCCCCTCCGAGCAGTACTTC. Its protein is CASSESPGTVSPSEQYF.

This clone was detected a few times. The chain combines TRBV28 with TRBJ2-2; TRBD2 matches 7 bases. Germline CDR1 reads MDHEN; CDR2 reads SYDVKM. This CDR3 has 14 residues. V trimming: 3 bases; J trimming: 4 bases; junction bases outside the gene matches: 2. CDR3 protein: CASSFSGGTGELFF. For the CDR3, the DNA is TGTGCCAGCAGTTTTTCGGGAGGCACCGGGGAGCTGTTTTTT.

The chain has TRBV11-2 and TRBJ2-1; TRBD2 matches 8 bases. CDR3 length: 14 residues. Germline CDR1 SGHAT, CDR2 FQNNGV. The ends lost 6 bases at V and 1 base at J; junction bases unmatched: 2. The CDR3 DNA reads TGTGCCAGCAGGACGGGGGGGTCCTACAATGAGCAGTTCTTC. Residues: CASRTGGSYNEQFF.

The CDR3 DNA is TGTGCCAGCTCACCGATCCCTTATGCGGGAAACACCATATATTTT. Translating gives CASSPIPYAGNTIYF. V gene TRBV18 combines with J gene TRBJ1-3, with D hard to call. Trimming pared 3 bases from V and 4 bases from J, leaving 13 bases between. The CDR3 has 15 residues. Germline V lookup: CDR1 KGHSH, CDR2 LQKENI.

The chain is built from TRBV7-3 and TRBJ2-1, with D perhaps TRBD1 (5 bases). V lost 6 bases and J 9 bases, leaving 18 bases between the germline ends. The CDR3 totals 14 residues. CDR1 and CDR2 (germline): SGHTA, FQGTGA. In DNA form, the CDR3 reads TGTGCCAGCAGTCTGGGTAGGGGCGAGCGTGAGCAGTTCTTC. Amino acids: CASSLGRGEREQFF.